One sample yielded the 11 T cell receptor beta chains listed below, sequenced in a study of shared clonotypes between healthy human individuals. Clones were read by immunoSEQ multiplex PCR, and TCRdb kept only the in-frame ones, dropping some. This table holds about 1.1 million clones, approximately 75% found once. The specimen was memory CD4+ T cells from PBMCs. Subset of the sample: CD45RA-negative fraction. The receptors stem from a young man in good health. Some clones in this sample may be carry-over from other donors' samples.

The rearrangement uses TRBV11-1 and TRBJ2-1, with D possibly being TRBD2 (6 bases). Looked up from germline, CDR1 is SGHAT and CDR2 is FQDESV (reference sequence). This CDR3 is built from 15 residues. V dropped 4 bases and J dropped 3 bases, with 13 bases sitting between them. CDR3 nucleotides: TGTGCCAGCAGCTCCGGACCTAGCGTCTACAATGAGCAGTTCTTC. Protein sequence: CASSSGPSVYNEQFF.

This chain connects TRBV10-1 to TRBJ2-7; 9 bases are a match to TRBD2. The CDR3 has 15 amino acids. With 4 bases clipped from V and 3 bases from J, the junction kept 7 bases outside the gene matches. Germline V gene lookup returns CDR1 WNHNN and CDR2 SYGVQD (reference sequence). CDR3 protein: CASSASGRTIYEQYF. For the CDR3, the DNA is TGCGCCAGCAGTGCGAGCGGGAGGACCATCTACGAGCAGTACTTC.

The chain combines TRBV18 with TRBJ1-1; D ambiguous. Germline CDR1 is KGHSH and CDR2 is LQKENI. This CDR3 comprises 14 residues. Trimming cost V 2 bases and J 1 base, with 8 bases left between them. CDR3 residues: CASSPRSQNTEAFF. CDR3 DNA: TGTGCCAGCTCACCAAGATCCCAGAACACTGAAGCTTTCTTT. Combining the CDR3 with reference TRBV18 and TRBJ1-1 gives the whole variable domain NAGVMQNPRHLVRRRGQEARLRCSPMKGHSHVYWYRQLPEEGLKFMVYLQKENIIDESGMPKERFSAEFPKEGPSILRIQQVVRGDSAAYFCASSPRSQNTEAFFGQGTRLTVV.

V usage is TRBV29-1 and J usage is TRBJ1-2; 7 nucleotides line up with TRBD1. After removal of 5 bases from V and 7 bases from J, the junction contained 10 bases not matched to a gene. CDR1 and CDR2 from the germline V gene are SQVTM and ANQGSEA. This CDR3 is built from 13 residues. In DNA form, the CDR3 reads TGCAGCGTTATTCAAGGGGGCGGTGGTGGCTACACCTTC. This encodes CSVIQGGGGGYTF.

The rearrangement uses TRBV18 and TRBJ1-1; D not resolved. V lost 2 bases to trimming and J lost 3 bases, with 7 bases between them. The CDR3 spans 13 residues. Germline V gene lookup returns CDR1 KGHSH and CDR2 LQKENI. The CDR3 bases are TGTGCCAGCTCACCATGGTTGTACACTGAAGCTTTCTTT. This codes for CASSPWLYTEAFF.

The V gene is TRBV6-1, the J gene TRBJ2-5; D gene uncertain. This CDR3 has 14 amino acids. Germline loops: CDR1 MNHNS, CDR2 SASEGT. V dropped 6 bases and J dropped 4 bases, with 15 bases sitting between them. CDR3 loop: CASRRASTGETQYF. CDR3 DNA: TGTGCCAGCAGGCGAGCTTCGACGGGAGAGACCCAGTACTTC.

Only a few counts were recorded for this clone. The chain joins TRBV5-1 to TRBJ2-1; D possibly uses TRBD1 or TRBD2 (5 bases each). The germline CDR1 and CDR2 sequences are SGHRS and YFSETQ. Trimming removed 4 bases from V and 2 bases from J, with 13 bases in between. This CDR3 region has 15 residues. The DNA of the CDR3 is TGCGCCAGCAGCCCAAAGGGACCGACCTACAATGAGCAGTTCTTC. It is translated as CASSPKGPTYNEQFF.

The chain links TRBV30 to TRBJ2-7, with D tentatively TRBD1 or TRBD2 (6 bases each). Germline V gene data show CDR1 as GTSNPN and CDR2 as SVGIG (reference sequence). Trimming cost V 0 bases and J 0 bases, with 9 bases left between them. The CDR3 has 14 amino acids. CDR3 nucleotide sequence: TGTGCCTGGAGTGTGGGGGGCCCCTCCTACGAGCAGTACTTC. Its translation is CAWSVGGPSYEQYF.

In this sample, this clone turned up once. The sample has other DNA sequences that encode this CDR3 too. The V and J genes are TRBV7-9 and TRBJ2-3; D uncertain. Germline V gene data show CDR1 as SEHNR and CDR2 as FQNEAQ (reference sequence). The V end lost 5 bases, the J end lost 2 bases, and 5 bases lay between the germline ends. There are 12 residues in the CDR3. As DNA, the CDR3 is TGTGCCAGCAGCCCCTACACAGATACGCAGTATTTT. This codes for CASSPYTDTQYF.

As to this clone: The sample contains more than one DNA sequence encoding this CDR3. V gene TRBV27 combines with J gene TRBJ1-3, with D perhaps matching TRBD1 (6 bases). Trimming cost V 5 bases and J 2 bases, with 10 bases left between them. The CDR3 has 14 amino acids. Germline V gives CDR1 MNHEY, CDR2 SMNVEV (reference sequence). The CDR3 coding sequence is TGTGCCAGCAGTCCACAGGGTGCTGGAAACACCATATATTTT. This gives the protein CASSPQGAGNTIYF.

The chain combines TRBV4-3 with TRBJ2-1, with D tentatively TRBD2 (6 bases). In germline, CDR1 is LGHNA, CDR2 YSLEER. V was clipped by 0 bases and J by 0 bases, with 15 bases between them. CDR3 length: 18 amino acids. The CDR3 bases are TGCGCCAGCAGCCAAGATGTTTGGCGGGGCAGCTCCTACAATGAGCAGTTCTTC. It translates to CASSQDVWRGSSYNEQFF.